The present T cell receptor beta chain was sequenced within a study of OX40 agonist ivuxolimab in advanced cancers. Data came from immunoSEQ multiplex PCR; TCRdb stores just in-frame clones and leaves some out. The sample has fewer than 70,000 clones, around nine tenths seen once; the top ten hold about 0.77%. The length of the CDR3 is 15 residues. Looked up from germline, CDR1 is SGHAT and CDR2 is FQNNGV. The J segment lost 4 bases and the V segment lost 5 bases, leaving 11 bases of the junction unmatched. The rearrangement links TRBV11-2 to TRBJ2-7; 7 nucleotides match TRBD2. The sample consisted of CD4+ or CD8+ T cells sorted from blood, taken in a trial of the OX40 agonist ivuxolimab. The sequence came from an adult with an advanced solid tumor such as melanoma, head and neck, liver or kidney cancer. CDR3 residues: CASSRGTTKPYEQYF. The DNA for the CDR3 is TGTGCCAGCAGCCGCGGGACTACGAAACCATACGAGCAGTACTTC. Full variable domain (missing parts from reference TRBV11-2 and TRBJ2-7): EAGVAQSPRYKIIEKRQSVAFWCNPISGHATLYWYQQILGQGPKLLIQFQNNGVVDDSQLPKDRFSAERLKGVDSTLKIQPAKLEDSAVYLCASSRGTTKPYEQYFGPGTRLTVT.